This TCR beta chain was profiled in a study of control samples from healthy donors and cancer patients. Repertoires were generated with immunoSEQ multiplex PCR, while TCRdb's copy carries only in-frame clones and drops some. The sample has roughly 400,000 clones, 75% to 95% seen once. Trimming cost V 2 bases and J 2 bases, with 16 bases left between them. Germline CDR1 reads MNHNS; CDR2 reads SASEGT. The CDR3 is 17 residues long. The TCR comes from a man aged 35-49 years with head and neck cancer. V is TRBV6-1 and J is TRBJ1-3; a possible D gene is TRBD1 (5 bases). The material sequenced was PBMCs. The CDR3 coding sequence is TGTGCCAGCAGTGAAAGGGGACGGTCCCGGACTGGAAACACCATATATTTT. This encodes CASSERGRSRTGNTIYF.